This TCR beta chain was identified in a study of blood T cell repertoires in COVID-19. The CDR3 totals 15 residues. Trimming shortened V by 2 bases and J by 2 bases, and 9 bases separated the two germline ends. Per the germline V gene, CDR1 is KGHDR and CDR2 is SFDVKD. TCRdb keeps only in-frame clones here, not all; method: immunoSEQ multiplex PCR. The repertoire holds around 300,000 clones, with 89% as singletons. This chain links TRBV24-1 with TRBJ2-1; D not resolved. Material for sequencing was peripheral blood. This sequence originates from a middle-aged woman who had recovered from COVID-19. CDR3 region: CATSDSYYPYNEQFF. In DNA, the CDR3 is TGTGCCACCAGTGATTCTTACTATCCCTACAATGAGCAGTTCTTC.